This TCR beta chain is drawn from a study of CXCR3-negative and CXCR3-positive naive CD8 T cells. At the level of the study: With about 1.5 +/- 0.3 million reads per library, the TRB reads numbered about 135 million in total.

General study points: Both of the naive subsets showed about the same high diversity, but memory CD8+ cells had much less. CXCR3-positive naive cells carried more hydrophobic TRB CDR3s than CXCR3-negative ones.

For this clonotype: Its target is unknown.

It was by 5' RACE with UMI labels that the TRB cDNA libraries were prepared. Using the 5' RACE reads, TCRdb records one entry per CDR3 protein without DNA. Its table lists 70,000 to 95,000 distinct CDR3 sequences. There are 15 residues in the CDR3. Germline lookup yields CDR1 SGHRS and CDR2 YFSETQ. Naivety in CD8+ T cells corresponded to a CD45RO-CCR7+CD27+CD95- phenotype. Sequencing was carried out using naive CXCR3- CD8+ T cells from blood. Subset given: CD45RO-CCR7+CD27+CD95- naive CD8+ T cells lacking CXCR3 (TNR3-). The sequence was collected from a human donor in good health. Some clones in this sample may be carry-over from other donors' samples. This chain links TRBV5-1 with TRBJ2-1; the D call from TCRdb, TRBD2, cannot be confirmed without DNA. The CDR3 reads CASSLGVTSFDEQFF.